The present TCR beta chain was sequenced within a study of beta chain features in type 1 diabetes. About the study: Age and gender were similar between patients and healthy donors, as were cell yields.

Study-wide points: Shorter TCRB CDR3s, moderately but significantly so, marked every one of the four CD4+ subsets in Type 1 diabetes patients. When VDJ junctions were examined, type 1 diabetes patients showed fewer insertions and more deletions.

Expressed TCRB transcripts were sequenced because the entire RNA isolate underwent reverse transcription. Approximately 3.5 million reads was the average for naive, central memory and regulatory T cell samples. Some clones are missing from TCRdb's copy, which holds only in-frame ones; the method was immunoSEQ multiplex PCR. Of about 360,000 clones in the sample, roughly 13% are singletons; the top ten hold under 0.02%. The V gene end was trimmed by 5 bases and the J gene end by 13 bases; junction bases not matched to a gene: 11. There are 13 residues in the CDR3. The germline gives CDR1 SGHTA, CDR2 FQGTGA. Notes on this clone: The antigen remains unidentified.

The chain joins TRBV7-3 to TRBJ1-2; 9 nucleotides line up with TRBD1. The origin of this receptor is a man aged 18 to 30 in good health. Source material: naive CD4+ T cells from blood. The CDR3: CASSRRNRGLSTF. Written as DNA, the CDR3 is TGTGCCAGCAGCCGTAGAAACAGGGGGCTATCCACCTTC.